The 27 T cell receptor beta chains given below trace back to one sample, sequenced in a study of T-cell memory formation after mild COVID-19. TCRdb re-derived calls from the 5' RACE reads in MiXCR, one entry per CDR3 protein. This table holds some 250,000 distinct CDR3 sequences, approximately 19% found once. The sample was PBMCs or a T cell subset sorted from them (not recorded which). Every receptor here comes from a man aged 18 to 29 who had mild COVID-19 (a few samples of this study predate the infection). Cell type and time point are not known.

This chain joins TRBV7-2 and TRBJ1-4; the D gene is possibly TRBD1 (6 bases). This CDR3 comprises 13 residues. Germline values: CDR1 SGHTA, CDR2 FQGNSA. V lost 0 bases and J 14 bases, leaving 13 bases between the germline ends. The CDR3 region has the DNA TGTGCCAGCAGCTTAGCGAGGGCAGGGGATCTGTTTTTT. It specifies CASSLARAGDLFF.

The genes are TRBV3-1 and TRBJ2-5, with D possibly being TRBD1 or TRBD2 (5 bases each). Trimming took off 2 bases at V and 4 bases at J, with 11 bases between the two ends. The CDR3 spans 14 residues. Germline lookup yields CDR1 LGHDT and CDR2 YNNKEL (reference sequence). In DNA form, the CDR3 reads TGTGCCAGCAGCCAACACCGGGACGTAGAGACCCAGTACTTC. Amino acids: CASSQHRDVETQYF.

This chain joins TRBV5-1 and TRBJ1-2; tentatively, D is TRBD1 (5 bases). The V gene lost 0 bases and the J gene lost 6 bases, with 15 bases spanning the gap. The germline V gene encodes CDR1 SGHRS and CDR2 YFSETQ. The CDR3 runs 15 residues. CDR3 residues: CASSLGTSIINGYTF. CDR3 in DNA: TGCGCCAGCAGCTTGGGGACATCGATAATAAATGGCTACACCTTC. Full variable domain (rest looked up from reference TRBV5-1 and TRBJ1-2): KAGVTQTPRYLIKTRGQQVTLSCSPISGHRSVSWYQQTPGQGLQFLFEYFSETQRNKGNFPGRFSGRQFSNSRSEMNVSTLELGDSALYLCASSLGTSIINGYTFGSGTRLTVV.

Many counts were recorded for this clonotype. The V and J genes are TRBV11-2 and TRBJ2-5; tentatively, D is TRBD1 or TRBD2 (5 bases each). V lost 3 bases, J lost 5 bases, and 16 bases lay in between. Germline values: CDR1 SGHAT, CDR2 FQNNGV. CDR3 size: 15 residues. This CDR3 reads CASSLVTGQGETQYF. The CDR3 region has the DNA TGTGCCAGCAGCTTGGTGACGGGGCAGGGTGAGACCCAGTACTTC.

The sample holds a few counts of this clonotype. The genes are TRBV5-1 and TRBJ2-3; D perhaps matches TRBD2 (5 bases). Germline assignment: CDR1 SGHRS and CDR2 YFSETQ. Between the trimmed V and J ends, which lost 4 bases and 1 base, there was a span of 10 bases. This CDR3 region has 14 residues. The CDR3 DNA follows: TGCGCCAGCAGCGATTACGGGGGCACAGATACGCAGTATTTT. Residues: CASSDYGGTDTQYF.

The rearrangement uses TRBV7-2 and TRBJ2-1, with D perhaps matching TRBD1 or TRBD2 (5 bases each). The CDR3 has 14 amino acids. CDR1 and CDR2 from the germline V gene are SGHTA and FQGNSA. Trimming shortened V by 3 bases and J by 5 bases, and 11 bases separated the two germline ends. The CDR3, as DNA: TGTGCCAGCAGCTTCCGGGACCTTCACAATGAGCAGTTCTTC. Its translation is CASSFRDLHNEQFF. Variable domain in full (rest from reference TRBV7-2 and TRBJ2-1): GAGVSQSPSNKVTEKGKDVELRCDPISGHTALYWYRQSLGQGLEFLIYFQGNSAPDKSGLPSDRFSAERTGGSVSTLTIQRTQQEDSAVYLCASSFRDLHNEQFFGPGTRLTVL.

This chain joins TRBV7-3 and TRBJ2-3, with D perhaps being TRBD1 or TRBD2 (6 bases each). The CDR3 contains 16 residues. Per germline, CDR1 SGHTA and CDR2 FQGTGA. Trimming shortened V by 5 bases and J by 1 base, and 16 bases separated the two germline ends. The CDR3 reads CASSLTGAEGTDTQYF. In nucleotides, the CDR3 is TGTGCCAGCAGCCTCACGGGGGCGGAGGGCACAGATACGCAGTATTTT.

A few counts support this clonotype. The genes are TRBV12-3 or TRBV12-4 and TRBJ1-2, with no clear D. Between the trimmed V and J ends, which lost 6 bases and 5 bases, there was a span of 13 bases. The CDR3 is made up of 13 amino acids. CDR3 in amino acids: CASSTAGWYGYTF. The CDR3 DNA reads TGTGCCAGCAGCACGGCAGGATGGTATGGCTACACCTTC.

Regarding this clonotype: A clone one base away is much larger, so this may be a read error. V gene TRBV4-1 combines with J gene TRBJ2-2; a weak D match, TRBD2 (5 bases). Looked up from germline, CDR1 is MGHRA and CDR2 is YSYEKL. The CDR3 extends over 14 amino acids. CDR3 in DNA: TGCGCCAGCAGCCAGGCAGAGAACACCGGGAAGCTGTTTTTT. It translates to CASSQAENTGKLFF.

This clonotype has just a few counts. The chain employs TRBV6-1 and TRBJ2-5; a weak D match, TRBD2 (5 bases). Germline values: CDR1 MNHNS, CDR2 SASEGT. V was trimmed by 4 bases and J by 3 bases, leaving 9 bases between them. The CDR3 consists of 13 residues. The CDR3 DNA is TGTGCCAGCAGTGTACACGGGGAAGAGACCCAGTACTTC. This translates into CASSVHGEETQYF.

This clonotype was observed a handful of times. This rearrangement joins TRBV7-2 to TRBJ2-7; tentatively, D is TRBD1 (5 bases). The CDR3 runs to 14 residues. V dropped 5 bases and J dropped 5 bases, with 16 bases sitting between them. Germline V gene sequence: CDR1 SGHTA, CDR2 FQGNSA. CDR3 amino acids: CASSPIAGLDEQYV. In DNA form, the CDR3 reads TGTGCCAGCAGCCCGATAGCAGGGTTGGACGAGCAGTACGTC.

This clonotype was detected a few times. The V call is TRBV6-1, the J call TRBJ2-7; TRBD1 aligns across 7 bases. The V and J ends lost 9 bases and 3 bases, in that order; junction bases with no gene match: 5. The germline V gene has CDR1 MNHNS and CDR2 SASEGT. The length of the CDR3 is 12 residues. The CDR3 loop reads CASGQALYEQYV. CDR3 DNA sequence: TGTGCCAGTGGACAGGCCCTCTACGAGCAGTACGTC.

The table lists this clonotype with many counts. V is TRBV28 and J is TRBJ1-4; TRBD1 is a possible D gene (6 bases). Trimming took 4 bases from V and 7 from J, leaving 19 bases between them. In germline, CDR1 is MDHEN, CDR2 SYDVKM. The CDR3 consists of 16 residues. CDR3 loop: CASSSPRRGGPEKLFF. The CDR3 nucleotides are TGTGCCAGCAGTTCCCCCCGGAGGGGGGGCCCTGAAAAACTGTTTTTT.

The chain uses TRBV11-2 and TRBJ2-3; D ambiguous. Looked up from germline, CDR1 is SGHAT and CDR2 is FQNNGV. This CDR3 has 15 amino acids. V was clipped by 2 bases and J by 0 bases, with 9 bases between them. This chain's CDR3 is CASSLNPASTDTQYF. The CDR3 nucleotides read TGTGCCAGCAGCTTAAATCCAGCTAGCACAGATACGCAGTATTTT. Full variable domain (missing parts from reference TRBV11-2 and TRBJ2-3): EAGVAQSPRYKIIEKRQSVAFWCNPISGHATLYWYQQILGQGPKLLIQFQNNGVVDDSQLPKDRFSAERLKGVDSTLKIQPAKLEDSAVYLCASSLNPASTDTQYFGPGTRLTVL.

Ten or more counts support this clonotype. The chain has TRBV6-5 and TRBJ1-2; 7 nucleotides line up with TRBD1. Losses at the gene ends were 3 bases for V and 6 bases for J; bases not matched to a gene: 10. This CDR3 contains 15 residues. Per the germline V gene, CDR1 is MNHEY and CDR2 is SVGAGI. As DNA, the CDR3 is TGTGCCAGCAGTTATTACGAGGGGGCAAAGGATGGCTACACCTTC. It translates to CASSYYEGAKDGYTF.

The chain joins TRBV4-1 to TRBJ2-7; a weak D match, TRBD1 (6 bases). CDR3 size: 16 residues. The V end lost 2 bases, the J end lost 2 bases, and 16 bases lay between the germline ends. CDR1 is MGHRA, CDR2 YSYEKL, per germline. CDR3 DNA: TGCGCCAGCAGCCAACCCGCCTACCGGGACACCTACGAGCAGTACTTC. Protein: CASSQPAYRDTYEQYF.

This chain joins TRBV28 and TRBJ2-7; a weak D match, TRBD2 (6 bases). This CDR3 has 18 residues. Germline CDR1 MDHEN, CDR2 SYDVKM. V was shortened by 3 bases and J by 0 bases, with 21 bases between the two germline ends. CDR3 in amino acids: CASSFHLAGTGSSYEQYV. In DNA form, the CDR3 reads TGTGCCAGCAGTTTCCATCTCGCGGGGACGGGGAGCTCCTACGAGCAGTACGTC.

The chain combines TRBV3-1 with TRBJ2-7, with 8 bases identical to TRBD2. V lost 9 bases to trimming and J lost 2 bases; unmatched junction nucleotides: 3. This CDR3 contains 12 residues. The V gene's germline CDR1 is LGHDT and CDR2 YNNKEL (reference sequence). Here the CDR3 reads CARFSGTYEQYV. CDR3 bases: TGTGCCAGGTTTAGCGGGACCTACGAGCAGTACGTC.

This clonotype showed up just a few times. The chain has TRBV3-1 and TRBJ1-2; D unresolved. Germline CDR1 and CDR2: LGHDT and YNNKEL (reference sequence). With 1 base removed from V and 4 bases from J, the gap between germline ends came to 16 bases. This CDR3 is 16 amino acids long. The CDR3 DNA sequence: TGTGCCAGCAGCCAAGCGGGTGGCAGAAGCTTCTATGGCTACACCTTC. Translating gives CASSQAGGRSFYGYTF.

There are a few counts of this clonotype. The rearrangement joins TRBV11-3 to TRBJ2-2; D is undetermined. CDR1 and CDR2 (germline): SGHNT, YENEEA. Trimming removed 5 bases at V and 4 bases at J, with 8 bases between. This CDR3 spans 13 amino acids. The chain's CDR3 is CASSKDGTGELFF. In nucleotides, the CDR3 is TGTGCCAGCAGCAAGGACGGCACCGGGGAGCTGTTTTTT. The entire variable domain, with the rest obtained from reference TRBV11-3 and TRBJ2-2, is as follows: EAGVVQSPRYKIIEKKQPVAFWCNPISGHNTLYWYLQNLGQGPELLIRYENEEAVDDSQLPKDRFSAERLKGVDSTLKIQPAELGDSAVYLCASSKDGTGELFFGEGSRLTVL.

This clonotype was detected a few times. The chain carries TRBV7-2 and TRBJ1-1; no reliable D call. The V gene lost 2 bases and the J gene lost 1 base, with 5 bases spanning the gap. The CDR3 runs 13 residues. Germline lookup yields CDR1 SGHTA and CDR2 FQGNSA. This CDR3 is CASSLFENTEAFF. In DNA form, the CDR3 reads TGTGCCAGCAGCTTATTCGAGAACACTGAAGCTTTCTTT.

This chain uses TRBV4-1 with TRBJ1-5; no reliable D call. Trimming shortened V by 2 bases and J by 3 bases, and 14 bases separated the two germline ends. The germline CDR1 and CDR2 sequences are MGHRA and YSYEKL. This CDR3 is built from 16 residues. CDR3 bases: TGCGCCAGCAGCCAATTAGGGAGAGTGCACAATCAGCCCCAGCATTTT. Translation gives CASSQLGRVHNQPQHF.

This clonotype showed up just a few times. V gene TRBV4-2 combines with J gene TRBJ2-6; no reliable D call. Trimming took off 4 bases at V and 2 bases at J, with 12 bases between the two ends. CDR3 size: 16 residues. Germline V gene lookup returns CDR1 LGHNA and CDR2 YNFKEQ. Written as DNA, the CDR3 is TGTGCCAGCAGCCGAGAGACCGCCGCTGGGGCCAACGTCCTGACTTTC. Amino acid sequence: CASSRETAAGANVLTF.

This clonotype was seen a handful of times. V gene TRBV7-9 combines with J gene TRBJ2-1; D is uncertain. Germline CDR1 is SEHNR and CDR2 is FQNEAQ (reference sequence). The CDR3 loop spans 16 amino acids. The V gene lost 0 bases and the J gene lost 3 bases, with 12 bases spanning the gap. The CDR3 spells CASSLALSEYYNEQFF. In nucleotides, the CDR3 is TGTGCCAGCAGCTTAGCGCTTTCGGAATACTACAATGAGCAGTTCTTC.

The chain uses TRBV5-1 and TRBJ1-4, with D uncertain. V lost 0 bases to trimming and J lost 12 bases, with 21 bases between them. Germline CDR1 SGHRS, CDR2 YFSETQ. The CDR3 runs 16 residues. DNA of the CDR3: TGCGCCAGCAGCTTGGCCGGGGTCGATCTCCGAAGTGAACTGTTTTTT. This codes for CASSLAGVDLRSELFF.

The CDR3 DNA reads as TGTGCCAGCAGCCTCTCGGGCATCGGGCGCGCGAACACCGGGGAGCTGTTTTTT. It encodes CASSLSGIGRANTGELFF. This sequence joins TRBV11-3 and TRBJ2-2; unclear D gene. Germline-derived CDR1 and CDR2 are SGHNT and YENEEA. V lost 5 bases and J lost 0, with 19 bases in between. The CDR3 has 18 amino acids.

This clonotype appeared many times. V gene TRBV4-2 combines with J gene TRBJ2-7; D perhaps matches TRBD1 (5 bases). Between the trimmed V and J ends, which lost 0 bases and 5 bases, there was a span of 8 bases. The germline CDR1 and CDR2 sequences are LGHNA and YNFKEQ. The CDR3 covers 13 residues. The CDR3 sequence: CASSQELGDEQYV. The DNA for the CDR3 is TGTGCCAGCAGCCAAGAGCTAGGGGACGAGCAGTACGTC.